This T cell receptor beta chain derives from a study of blood T cell repertoires in COVID-19. About the research overall: PBMCs, B-cell-depleted T cells, or T cells provided the cDNA or gDNA that made up the material.

Profiling relied on immunoSEQ multiplex PCR, and the TCRdb table lists in-frame clones only, not all of them. There are under 250,000 clones in the sample; roughly 80% occur only once, and approximately 9.1% lies in the top ten. The sample consisted of peripheral blood. This receptor was identified in a man older than 75 with acute or convalescent COVID-19.

CDR3 in amino acids: CASSPKWTGMNSGELFF. The CDR3 DNA is TGTGCCAGCAGCCCGAAATGGACAGGCATGAATTCCGGGGAGCTGTTTTTT. The chain couples TRBV9 to TRBJ2-2, with TRBD1 matching 7 bases. This CDR3 is 17 amino acids long. Looked up from germline, CDR1 is SGDLS and CDR2 is YYNGEE. With V trimmed by 4 bases and J by 6 bases, 15 bases remained unmatched.